This entry describes one TCR beta chain. The antigen remains unidentified. This CDR3 is built from 14 residues. V gave up 0 bases and J gave up 3 bases, with 6 bases separating them. In germline, CDR1 is KGHSH, CDR2 LQKENI. This specimen comes from a study of cytomegalovirus exposure and HLA in healthy donors. Study-wide results and caveats: A later look showed TCR association rates differing by HLA locus, highest for DRB1 and lowest for HLA-C.

The PCR employed 60 Vbeta primers together with 13 Jbeta primers. Using immunoSEQ multiplex PCR, the repertoire was profiled, and TCRdb retains in-frame clones only, with some absent. The top ten clones hold about 3.8% of a sample with about 93,000 clones, 82% of them seen once. The chain links TRBV18 to TRBJ2-1; no clear D. This clonotype was sampled from a man aged 50-59 years in good health and CMV-seronegative. The source material was PBMCs. The CDR3 DNA is TGTGCCAGCTCACCACCGTCACTCTACAATGAGCAGTTCTTC. Residues: CASSPPSLYNEQFF.